The entry below gives a single TCR beta chain sequence along with its context. Antigen specificity is unknown. This entry is derived from a study of graft-versus-host responses after intestinal transplantation. As for the study in general: Every recipient had anti-thymocyte globulin induction and roughly three years of tacrolimus plus steroids. Study-wide results and caveats: GvH clones appeared in recipient marrow, some first in ileum or blood.

The V gene lost 8 bases and the J gene lost 0 bases, with 13 bases spanning the gap. CDR3 size: 14 residues. From germline, CDR1 is ENHRY and CDR2 SYGVKD. Profiling relied on immunoSEQ multiplex PCR, and the TCRdb table lists in-frame clones only, not all of them. Of some 39,000 clones listed, roughly 96% were seen once; the top ten hold 0.22%. The starting material was unstimulated CD8+ T cells sorted from spleen or lymph node cells, obtained before transplant. The V call is TRBV10-3, the J call TRBJ2-5; D is unclear. The clonotype originates from a human donor who was the organ donor for an intestinal transplant. CDR3 in amino acids: CAIALSPYQETQYF. CDR3 nucleotides: TGTGCCATCGCCCTCTCTCCGTACCAAGAGACCCAGTACTTC.